The clone carrying this TCR beta chain was picked up many times. The data derive from a study of T-cell reconstitution after alpha-beta-depleted transplantation in children. Preparation of the TCRbeta library used unique molecular identifiers. MiXCR, applied by TCRdb to the PCR reads, yields one record per CDR3 protein. Among about 610,000 distinct CDR3 sequences listed, approximately 10% were seen once. Trimming removed 3 bases at V and 3 bases at J, with 9 bases between. Germline V gene data show CDR1 as DFQATT and CDR2 as SNEGSKA (reference sequence). The CDR3 covers 13 residues. The material sequenced was PBMCs from the stem cell graft donor, taken from the stem cell graft. The receptor was derived from a human donor who donated a stem cell graft to a child with acute myeloid leukemia. V usage is TRBV20-1 and J usage is TRBJ2-1; D remains unclear. The CDR3 nucleotides read TGCAGTGCTAGGGGCGGTTACTACAATGAGCAGTTCTTC. Protein product: CSARGGYYNEQFF.